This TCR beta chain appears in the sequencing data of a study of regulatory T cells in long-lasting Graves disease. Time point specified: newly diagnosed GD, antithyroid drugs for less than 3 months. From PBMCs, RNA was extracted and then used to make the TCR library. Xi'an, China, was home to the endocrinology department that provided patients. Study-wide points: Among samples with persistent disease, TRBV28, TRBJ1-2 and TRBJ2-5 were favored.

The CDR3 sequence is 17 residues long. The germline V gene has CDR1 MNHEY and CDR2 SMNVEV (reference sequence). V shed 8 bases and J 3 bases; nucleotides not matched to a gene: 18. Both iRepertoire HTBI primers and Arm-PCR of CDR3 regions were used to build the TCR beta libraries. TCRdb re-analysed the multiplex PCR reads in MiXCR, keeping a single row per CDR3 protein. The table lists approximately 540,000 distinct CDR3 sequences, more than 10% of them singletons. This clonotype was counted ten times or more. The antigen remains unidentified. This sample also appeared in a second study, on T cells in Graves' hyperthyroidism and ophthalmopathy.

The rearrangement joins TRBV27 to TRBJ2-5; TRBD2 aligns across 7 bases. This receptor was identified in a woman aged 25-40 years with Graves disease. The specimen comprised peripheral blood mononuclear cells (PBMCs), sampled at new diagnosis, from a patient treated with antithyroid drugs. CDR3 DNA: TGTGCCAGCCAACCCGGGGGGAGCGCACCTTTCGAAGAGACCCAGTACTTC. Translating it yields CASQPGGSAPFEETQYF.